This T cell receptor (beta chain) emerged from a study of multiple sclerosis patients with progressive multifocal leukoencephalopathy. This CDR3 region has 12 residues. V was pared by 4 bases and J by 3 bases, with 4 bases between. Germline-derived CDR1 and CDR2 are GTSNPN and SVGIG (reference sequence). Time point described: time of PML onset. Using immunoSEQ multiplex PCR, the repertoire was profiled, and TCRdb retains in-frame clones only, with some absent. The sample records 31,000 or so clones, 80% to 90% being singletons. Sequenced here: PBMCs, sampled from a patient treated with natalizumab. J is TRBJ2-6 and V is TRBV30; D call uncertain. The origin of this receptor is a woman aged 40 to 50 with progressive multifocal leukoencephalopathy. The DNA of the CDR3 is TGTGCCTGGAAAAGTGGGGCCAACGTCCTGACTTTC. This codes for CAWKSGANVLTF.